A single sample is the source of the 29 T cell receptor beta chains below, sequenced in a study of T-cell memory formation after mild COVID-19. TCRdb processed the 5' RACE reads anew with MiXCR; each CDR3 protein has one entry. The table lists 65,000 to 95,000 distinct CDR3 sequences, 9.5% to 15% of them singletons. Source material: PBMCs or a T cell subset sorted from them (not recorded which). Source of these receptors: a young man who had mild COVID-19 (a few samples of this study predate the infection). Cell type and time point are not known.

This sequence joins TRBV7-8 and TRBJ1-1; D remains ambiguous. Germline V gene sequence: CDR1 SGHVS, CDR2 FQNEAQ. The CDR3 runs 15 residues. Trimming pared 2 bases from V and 4 bases from J, leaving 14 bases between. Here the CDR3 DNA reads TGTGCCAGCAGCTTACGGGAGTCGGAGGGCACTGAAGCTTTCTTT. Translation gives CASSLRESEGTEAFF.

The V and J genes are TRBV28 and TRBJ2-7, with 7 bases fitting TRBD1. V gave up 3 bases and J gave up 5 bases; unmatched junction bases: 10. Germline CDR1 is MDHEN and CDR2 is SYDVKM. CDR3 size: 15 residues. CDR3 bases: TGTGCCAGCAGTTTGACGGGACAGATCATCCACGAGCAGTACTTC. Its translation is CASSLTGQIIHEQYF. Looking up the rest from reference TRBV28 and TRBJ2-7 gives the full variable domain: DVKVTQSSRYLVKRTGEKVFLECVQDMDHENMFWYRQDPGLGLRLIYFSYDVKMKEKGDIPEGYSVSREKKERFSLILESASTNQTSMYLCASSLTGQIIHEQYFGPGTRLTVT.

This clonotype was seen more than once but under ten times. The chain combines TRBV5-1 with TRBJ2-5, with a possible D match to TRBD1 (5 bases). The germline V gene has CDR1 SGHRS and CDR2 YFSETQ. CDR3 size: 16 residues. Between the trimmed V and J ends, which lost 0 bases and 5 bases, there was a span of 17 bases. The CDR3 region has the DNA TGCGCCAGCAGCTTGGGAGACGACAGACTCGGGGAGACCCAGTACTTC. Translated: CASSLGDDRLGETQYF.

The CDR3: CASSQSDGSYEQYF. DNA of the CDR3: TGCGCCAGCAGCCAATCGGACGGTTCCTACGAGCAGTACTTC. This sequence joins TRBV4-1 and TRBJ2-7, with unresolved D. CDR3 length equals 14 residues. CDR1 is MGHRA and CDR2 is YSYEKL in the germline V gene. V shed 2 bases and J shed 1 base, with 9 bases lying between them.

The J gene is TRBJ2-4, the V gene TRBV6-6, with D tentatively TRBD1 (5 bases). V was trimmed by 4 bases and J by 5 bases, leaving 15 bases between them. The CDR3 runs to 15 residues. Germline V gene data show CDR1 as MNHNY and CDR2 as SVGAGI (reference sequence). CDR3 sequence: CASSFHRGRENIQYF. As DNA, the CDR3 is TGTGCCAGCAGTTTTCATAGGGGAAGAGAAAACATTCAGTACTTC.

The V and J genes are TRBV7-9 and TRBJ1-1, with 7 bases aligning to TRBD1. There are 14 residues in the CDR3. Germline V gene data show CDR1 as SEHNR and CDR2 as FQNEAQ (reference sequence). The junction had 8 bases not matched to a gene; V was cut back by 10 bases and J by 0 bases. CDR3 amino acids: CATGGTEVNTEAFF. As DNA, the CDR3 is TGTGCCACGGGTGGGACAGAGGTGAACACTGAAGCTTTCTTT.

The chain is built from TRBV4-3 and TRBJ2-2; D not resolved. Trimming left V 3 bases short and J 6 bases short, with 26 bases between. Germline-derived CDR1 and CDR2 are LGHNA and YSLEER. CDR3 length: 19 residues. The CDR3 sequence: CASSQSLSREGPFAGELFF. The CDR3 bases are TGCGCCAGCAGCCAGTCTCTTAGCCGTGAAGGGCCGTTCGCCGGGGAGCTGTTTTTT.

The rearrangement uses TRBV9 and TRBJ2-4; D tentatively reads TRBD1 or TRBD2 (5 bases each). Germline CDR1 and CDR2: SGDLS and YYNGEE. The germline V and J ends were trimmed by 0 bases and 3 bases, with 19 bases remaining between them. CDR3 length: 18 amino acids. The CDR3 DNA follows: TGTGCCAGCAGCGTAGCATGGACAACGGGAAGAGTCAAAAACATTCAGTACTTC. Translated: CASSVAWTTGRVKNIQYF.

The chain employs TRBV7-2 and TRBJ2-1; the match to TRBD2 covers 8 bases. The V and J ends lost 3 bases and 3 bases, in that order; junction bases with no gene match: 4. CDR3 size: 15 residues. In germline, CDR1 is SGHTA, CDR2 FQGNSA. CDR3 nucleotides: TGTGCCAGCAGCTTCACAGCGGGGGACTACAATGAGCAGTTCTTC. It translates to CASSFTAGDYNEQFF.

This chain uses TRBV5-1 with TRBJ2-7; D is undetermined. Germline assignment: CDR1 SGHRS and CDR2 YFSETQ. V lost 2 bases to trimming and J lost 7 bases, with 16 bases between them. CDR3 length equals 14 residues. The CDR3 nucleotides read TGCGCCAGCAGCTTTTTCGGATACGGTGGGGAGCAGTACTTC. Translating gives CASSFFGYGGEQYF. The full variable domain, its missing parts supplied by reference TRBV5-1 and TRBJ2-7, is KAGVTQTPRYLIKTRGQQVTLSCSPISGHRSVSWYQQTPGQGLQFLFEYFSETQRNKGNFPGRFSGRQFSNSRSEMNVSTLELGDSALYLCASSFFGYGGEQYFGPGTRLTVT.

The sample holds many counts of this clonotype. The chain couples TRBV11-2 to TRBJ1-2; 9 bases are shared with TRBD1. CDR1 SGHAT and CDR2 FQNNGV come from the germline V gene. Germline trimming cut 5 bases from V and 4 bases from J; bases unmatched to any gene: 8. The CDR3 sequence is 15 residues long. The CDR3 DNA sequence: TGTGCCAGCAGCCCGGGGACAGGGTACCTCTATGGCTACACCTTC. Translated: CASSPGTGYLYGYTF.

This clonotype has just one count. The chain couples TRBV12-5 to TRBJ2-1, with TRBD2 identical over 12 bases. The V segment lost 5 bases and the J segment 10 bases; nucleotides outside the gene matches: 6. This CDR3 spans 14 amino acids. CDR1 LGHNT and CDR2 FRNRAP come from the germline V gene. The CDR3 DNA reads as TGTGCTAGTGGTCTAGCGGGGGGGCTCCGGGAGCAGTTCTTC. Translated, it gives CASGLAGGLREQFF.

The chain is built from TRBV4-1 and TRBJ1-5, with D unresolved. The V end was cut by 4 bases, the J end by 2 bases, with 15 bases between. Germline-derived CDR1 and CDR2 are MGHRA and YSYEKL. This CDR3 region has 16 residues. This CDR3 reads CASSLRVMVGNQPQHF. In DNA, the CDR3 is TGCGCCAGCAGCCTCCGGGTGATGGTCGGCAATCAGCCCCAGCATTTT.

This chain uses TRBV6-1 with TRBJ2-1; maybe TRBD1 (6 bases). This CDR3 has 14 residues. V dropped 3 bases and J dropped 3 bases, with 9 bases sitting between them. The V gene's germline CDR1 is MNHNS and CDR2 SASEGT. Here the CDR3 reads CASSELGGYNEQFF. The DNA of the CDR3 is TGTGCCAGCAGTGAGTTAGGGGGCTACAATGAGCAGTTCTTC.

Only a few counts were recorded for this clonotype. The rearrangement links TRBV7-6 to TRBJ1-1; a weak D match, TRBD1 (5 bases). Germline-derived CDR1 and CDR2 are SGHVS and FNYEAQ. Trimming took off 1 base at V and 3 bases at J, with 6 bases between the two ends. The CDR3 contains 13 residues. In DNA form, the CDR3 reads TGTGCCAGCAGCTTAGGACAGCACACTGAAGCTTTCTTT. Its protein product is CASSLGQHTEAFF.

A few counts support this clonotype. The chain is built from TRBV15 and TRBJ1-1, with D unresolved. V shed 3 bases and J shed 3 bases, with 11 bases lying between them. The CDR3 consists of 14 residues. CDR1 and CDR2 from the germline V gene are LNHNV and YYDKDF (reference sequence). CDR3 amino acids: CATSSDPGDTEAFF. The CDR3 bases are TGTGCCACCAGCAGCGATCCTGGGGACACTGAAGCTTTCTTT.

The V gene is TRBV5-1, the J gene TRBJ1-1; D is unresolved. Trimming took 4 bases from V and 5 from J, leaving 12 bases between them. The CDR3 totals 13 residues. CDR1 and CDR2 (germline): SGHRS, YFSETQ. For the CDR3, the DNA is TGCGCCAGCAGCGCTCCCCCCTCAACTGAAGCTTTCTTT. This codes for CASSAPPSTEAFF.

This clonotype appeared a few times. The chain links TRBV6-5 to TRBJ2-6, with a weak D call TRBD2 (5 bases). Between the trimmed V and J ends, which lost 2 bases and 1 base, there was a span of 6 bases. CDR1 and CDR2 (germline): MNHEY, SVGAGI. The CDR3 is made up of 15 amino acids. The CDR3 loop reads CASSYPGSGANVLTF. The DNA for the CDR3 is TGTGCCAGCAGTTACCCGGGGTCTGGGGCCAACGTCCTGACTTTC.

A few counts support this clonotype. V usage is TRBV12-2 and J usage is TRBJ2-3; the table's D call of TRBD2 was not tested on the DNA. TRBV12-2 is reported as a pseudogene. This CDR3 comprises 17 residues. The CDR3, as DNA: TGTGCAAGTCGCTCCCCTTGGGGGGGACTAGCGCGTCATACGCAGTATTTT. Its protein product is CASRSPWGGLARHTQYF.

This clonotype showed up just a few times. The rearrangement uses TRBV5-1 and TRBJ1-4; no firm D call. The CDR3 totals 15 residues. Germline CDR1 is SGHRS and CDR2 is YFSETQ. Trimming stripped 0 bases from V and 8 bases from J, with 14 bases between. DNA for the CDR3: TGCGCCAGCAGCTTGGACATTCGGGTTGGGGAAAAACTGTTTTTT. Its protein is CASSLDIRVGEKLFF. Using reference TRBV5-1 and TRBJ1-4 for the parts outside the CDR3, the full variable domain is KAGVTQTPRYLIKTRGQQVTLSCSPISGHRSVSWYQQTPGQGLQFLFEYFSETQRNKGNFPGRFSGRQFSNSRSEMNVSTLELGDSALYLCASSLDIRVGEKLFFGSGTQLSVL.

This clonotype was seen many times. This chain uses TRBV29-1 with TRBJ1-4; D is perhaps TRBD1 (6 bases). The length of the CDR3 is 12 residues. Between the trimmed V and J ends, which lost 5 bases and 10 bases, there was a span of 14 bases. CDR1 and CDR2 (germline): SQVTM, ANQGSEA. The CDR3 loop reads CSVLWGPGKLFF. In DNA form, the CDR3 reads TGCAGCGTTCTTTGGGGGCCGGGAAAACTGTTTTTT.

This clonotype was detected a few times. The chain links TRBV7-3 to TRBJ2-3, with D tentatively TRBD1 or TRBD2 (5 bases each). Trimming shortened V by 4 bases and J by 6 bases, and 11 bases separated the two germline ends. Germline V CDR1 and CDR2: SGHTA, FQGTGA. This CDR3 is built from 13 residues. The CDR3 loop reads CASSWGRLDTQYF. CDR3 DNA sequence: TGTGCCAGCAGCTGGGGACGTTTGGATACGCAGTATTTT.

The V call is TRBV28, the J call TRBJ2-7; 8 nucleotides agree with TRBD1. V was clipped by 5 bases and J by 0 bases; unmatched bases: 9. Germline CDR1 and CDR2: MDHEN and SYDVKM. There are 16 residues in the CDR3. The CDR3 sequence: CASSKDRAGDSYEQYV. CDR3 nucleotides: TGTGCCAGCAGTAAGGACAGGGCCGGGGACTCCTACGAGCAGTACGTC.

The chain employs TRBV4-3 and TRBJ2-1, with 10 bases that match TRBD1. The CDR3 consists of 15 residues. Germline V gives CDR1 LGHNA, CDR2 YSLEER. Unmatched junction bases numbered 5, after V lost 2 bases and J lost 7 bases. The CDR3: CASSQIGTGDNEQFF. DNA of the CDR3: TGCGCCAGCAGCCAAATCGGGACAGGGGATAATGAGCAGTTCTTC.

This clonotype was counted a few times. The chain combines TRBV2 with TRBJ2-5, with 7 bases that match TRBD1. Unmatched junction bases numbered 8, after V lost 5 bases and J lost 2 bases. The CDR3 covers 15 residues. Germline CDR1 SNHLY, CDR2 FYNNEI. The CDR3 DNA reads as TGTGCCAGCAGTACCGCCATGGGACAGCAAGAGACCCAGTACTTC. It codes for CASSTAMGQQETQYF. Using reference TRBV2 and TRBJ2-5 for the parts outside the CDR3, the full variable domain is EPEVTQTPSHQVTQMGQEVILRCVPISNHLYFYWYRQILGQKVEFLVSFYNNEISEKSEIFDDQFSVERPDGSNFTLKIRSTKLEDSAMYFCASSTAMGQQETQYFGPGTRLLVL.

V gene TRBV4-1 combines with J gene TRBJ2-5, with D tentatively TRBD2 (6 bases). Matching the DNA end better, TRBJ2-7 makes the J call doubtful. The CDR3 is 13 amino acids. Germline V gene lookup returns CDR1 MGHRA and CDR2 YSYEKL. The CDR3 reads CASNQGGGSEQYF. CDR3 bases: TGCGCCAGCAATCAGGGAGGTGGGTCCGAGCAGTACTTC.

This clonotype occurred a few times. This chain uses TRBV5-1 with TRBJ2-3; 7 bases line up with TRBD1. J gave up 10 bases and V 5 bases, and 13 bases lay outside the gene matches. CDR1 SGHRS and CDR2 YFSETQ come from the germline V gene. The CDR3 is made up of 14 amino acids. This CDR3 is CASRENRGLRAQYF. CDR3 in DNA: TGCGCCAGCAGGGAAAACAGGGGCCTCCGGGCGCAGTATTTT.

Only a few counts were recorded for this clonotype. CDR3: CASSATQGARRTQETQYF. Here the CDR3 DNA reads TGTGCCAGCAGCGCCACCCAGGGGGCGCGAAGGACCCAAGAGACCCAGTACTTC. The chain carries TRBV21-1 and TRBJ2-5; the table calls TRBD1, which could not be checked here. TRBV21-1 is a known pseudogene. The CDR3 is 18 amino acids.

The chain carries TRBV18 and TRBJ1-2; D uncertain. Germline-derived CDR1 and CDR2 are KGHSH and LQKENI. The CDR3 runs 15 residues. Trimming took 3 bases from V and 5 from J, leaving 16 bases between them. CDR3 region: CASSPYGEPSYGYTF. In DNA form, the CDR3 reads TGTGCCAGCTCACCCTATGGAGAGCCTAGTTATGGCTACACCTTC.